Below, one T cell receptor beta chain is given with its context. Its target is not known. The sample belongs to a study of cytomegalovirus exposure and HLA in healthy donors. Primers: 60 Vbeta forward and 13 Jbeta reverse. The method was immunoSEQ multiplex PCR; TCRdb's version includes in-frame clones alone and lacks a portion of them. The repertoire holds some 130,000 clones, with about 78% as singletons. CDR1 is SGHRS and CDR2 is YFSETQ in the germline V gene. The CDR3 consists of 14 residues. The germline V and J ends were trimmed by 5 bases and 0 bases, with 12 bases remaining between them. Notes on the study in general: In a later analysis, specific HLA alleles were associated with 16,000 or so TCR beta sequences at a 0.05 false discovery rate. Associated with cytomegalovirus, according to the listing, were 150 to 200 TCR beta chains.

The receptor's source is a female donor in good health and CMV-seronegative. The rearrangement uses TRBV5-1 and TRBJ2-7, with TRBD2 as a possible D gene (7 bases). Sequenced material: PBMCs. The CDR3 DNA follows: TGCGCCAGCAGACGAAGGGGGGGCTCCTACGAGCAGTACTTC. This encodes CASRRRGGSYEQYF.